The present TCR beta chain was sequenced within a study of shared clonotypes between healthy human individuals (dated by TCRdb to about 2020). Regarding the study in general: The cohort comprised a couple of women and a few men aged 18 to 49 years. For each donor, three plates each were used for CD4 naive and CD4 memory, two plates were used for CD8 naive, and one plate was used for CD8 memory. To estimate repertoire size and how much clonotype sharing occurs between individuals, the study deeply sequenced the blood TCR repertoires of roughly 5 healthy adults. Libraries were prepared and TCR repertoires were sequenced by different laboratories using diverse techniques, in order to increase sequencing depth and limit assay-specific biases. Leukapheresis yielded between about 0.94 and 8.9 billion PBMCs per donor.

Using the deep immunoSEQ assay, multiplex PCR amplified TCR CDR3 regions from genomic DNA. Extracted genomic DNA from each cell subset was distributed evenly across all wells of several immunoSEQ 96-well plates, and each plate was treated as a replicate. For sorted subsets, about 210 ng of genomic DNA, equivalent to about 30,000 T cell genomes, went into each replicate PCR. Purified libraries were measured with a Qubit 3.0 fluorometer, size-checked on a Bioanalyzer 2100, and measured again with the KAPA Library Quantification kit. Every immunoSEQ 96-well plate was sequenced on a separate single-read 150-cycle Illumina NextSeq 550 flow cell. In the source study's methods: Because only junctional sequences without quality scores were contained in the immunoSEQ output, filtering matching that applied to full-length reads could not be performed. To assign V/J genes and CDR3, sequences were annotated against IMGT germline references using PyIR, a Python wrapper for IgBLAST v1.9. Reads with weak V/J assignments (E-value above 1e-6), missing CDR3, stop codons, out-of-frame junctions, or ambiguous translated residues were removed. V3J clonotypes were defined as sequences sharing the same inferred V gene, J gene, and CDR3 amino acid sequence. Percentage overlap between repertoires was computed as shared unique clonotypes divided by the size of the smaller repertoire. Richness of each repertoire was evaluated using RTK rarefaction, the Chao1 estimator, and Recon v2.1 estimates of unobserved clonotypes. Generation probabilities were computed with OLGA for all TCRbeta clonotypes obtained by the gDNA method from four donors. TCRdb provides this immuneACCESS table in a form limited to in-frame rearrangements. Some clones are lacking; in checked studies, under half of them reflect an unresolved V gene, and why the rest are absent is not known. Clone size and the V and J calls come from that table; the DNA yielded D and trimming. Here the sample has approximately 2.5 million clones; over 85% occur a single time. 0.35% to 0.45% of the sample goes to the ten largest clones.

The research as a whole found: Larger estimated clonotype richness was generally found for naive subsets than for memory subsets. Rarefaction of sorted-subset datasets indicated incomplete sequencing despite the large sequencing depth. Pairwise subsampling led to the expectation that sequencing depth would affect the degree of clonotype sharing among donors. Sampling was restricted to blood, and TCR repertoires in tissue are likely to differ from TCR repertoires in blood. The small number of donors limited the genetic and exposure-history diversity represented. Across a handful of donors, approximately 5% of naive CD4, roughly 3.8% of naive CD8, 2.3% of memory CD4, and 0.4% of memory CD8 clonotypes were shared. Compared with non-shared clonotypes, the clonotypes found in all four sorted-subset donors had higher generation probabilities.

Healthy HIV-negative adults with no recently reported acute infections or vaccinations were included as donors. Every donor was a Caucasian adult living in Nashville, Tennessee, USA. CD4+ T cells were enriched by magnetic negative selection; naive cells were then positively selected on CD45RA, and the negative fraction formed the memory subset. Blood was collected by leukapheresis, and PBMCs were isolated by Ficoll-Histopaque density gradient centrifugation and then cryopreserved in liquid nitrogen vapor phase. Analytical flow cytometry was used to check the purity and quantity of every magnetically sorted T cell population. Genomic DNA was isolated from each sorted fraction and quantified by UV absorbance on a Nanodrop 2000c. Remarks on this clone: The antigen it binds to is not known. Base qualities are not recorded, but no much larger clone differs from it by a single base.

The CDR3 holds 14 amino acids from the cysteine to the phenylalanine. Of the read, only the CDR3 DNA is kept; its 42 bases are in frame from base 1. Per the germline V gene, KGHSH is the CDR1 and LQKENI is the CDR2. Cut back by 4 bases and 6 bases, the V and J ends lie 12 bases apart. The receptor was derived from a man aged 18 to 29 in good health. Some clones in this sample may be carry-over from other donors' samples. This sequence uses TRBV18 and TRBJ1-4; the D gene is possibly TRBD1, with 6 bases matching. Sample: naive CD4+ T cells from PBMCs. Per the publication, the cell subset or site label means: CD45RA+ positively selected. The CDR3 here reads CASSLDRRDEKLFF. In nucleotides, the sequence is TGTGCCAGCTCACTTGACAGGAGGGATGAAAAACTGTTTTTT.